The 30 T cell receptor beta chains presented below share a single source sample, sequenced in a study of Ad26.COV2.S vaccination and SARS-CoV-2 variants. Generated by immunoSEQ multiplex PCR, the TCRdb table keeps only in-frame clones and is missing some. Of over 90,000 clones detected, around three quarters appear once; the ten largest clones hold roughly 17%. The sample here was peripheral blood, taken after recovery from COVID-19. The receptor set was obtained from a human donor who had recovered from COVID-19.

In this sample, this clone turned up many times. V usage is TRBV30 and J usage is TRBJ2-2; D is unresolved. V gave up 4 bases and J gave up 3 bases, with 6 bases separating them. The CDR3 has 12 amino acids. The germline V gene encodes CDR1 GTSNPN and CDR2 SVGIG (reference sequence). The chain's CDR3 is CAWTPDTGELFF. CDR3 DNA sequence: TGTGCCTGGACTCCGGACACCGGGGAGCTGTTTTTT.

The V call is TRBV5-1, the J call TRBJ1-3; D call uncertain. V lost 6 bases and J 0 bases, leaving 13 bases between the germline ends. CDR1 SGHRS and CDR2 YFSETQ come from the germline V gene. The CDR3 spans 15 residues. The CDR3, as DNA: TGCGCCAGCACCCCCGAGGAATTCTCTGGAAACACCATATATTTT. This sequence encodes CASTPEEFSGNTIYF.

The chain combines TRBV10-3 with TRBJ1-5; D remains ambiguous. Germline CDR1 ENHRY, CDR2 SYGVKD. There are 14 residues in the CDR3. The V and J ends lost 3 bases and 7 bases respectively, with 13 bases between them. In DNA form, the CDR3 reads TGTGCCATCAGTGATAGGACCGAAGGGCAGCCCCAGCATTTT. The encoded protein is CAISDRTEGQPQHF.

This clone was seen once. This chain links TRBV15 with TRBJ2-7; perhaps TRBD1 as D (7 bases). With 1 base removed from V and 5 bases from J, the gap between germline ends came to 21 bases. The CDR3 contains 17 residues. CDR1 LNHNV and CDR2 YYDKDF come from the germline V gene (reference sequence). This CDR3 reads CATSRAGGQGVWNEQYF. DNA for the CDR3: TGTGCCACCAGCAGAGCTGGGGGGCAGGGGGTGTGGAACGAGCAGTACTTC. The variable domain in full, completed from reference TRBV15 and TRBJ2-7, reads DAMVIQNPRYQVTQFGKPVTLSCSQTLNHNVMYWYQQKSSQAPKLLFHYYDKDFNNEADTPDNFQSRRPNTSFCFLDIRSPGLGDTAMYLCATSRAGGQGVWNEQYFGPGTRLTVT.

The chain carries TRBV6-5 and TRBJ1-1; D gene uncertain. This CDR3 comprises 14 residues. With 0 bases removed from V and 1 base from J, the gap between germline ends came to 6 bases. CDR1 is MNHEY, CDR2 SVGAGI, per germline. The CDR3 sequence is CASSYSGKNTEAFF. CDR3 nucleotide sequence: TGTGCCAGCAGTTACTCGGGGAAGAACACTGAAGCTTTCTTT.

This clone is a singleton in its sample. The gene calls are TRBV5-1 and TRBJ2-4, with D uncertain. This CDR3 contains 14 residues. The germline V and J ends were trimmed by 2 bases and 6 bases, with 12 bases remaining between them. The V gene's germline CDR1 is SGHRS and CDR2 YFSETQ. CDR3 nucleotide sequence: TGCGCCAGCAGCTTCTTGTCGGTGGGAAACATTCAGTACTTC. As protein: CASSFLSVGNIQYF.

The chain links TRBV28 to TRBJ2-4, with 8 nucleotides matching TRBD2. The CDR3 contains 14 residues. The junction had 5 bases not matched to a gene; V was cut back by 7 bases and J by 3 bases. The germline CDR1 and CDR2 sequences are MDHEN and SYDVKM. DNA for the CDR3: TGTGCCAGCACCGCCCGGGGGGGCAAAAACATTCAGTACTTC. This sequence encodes CASTARGGKNIQYF.

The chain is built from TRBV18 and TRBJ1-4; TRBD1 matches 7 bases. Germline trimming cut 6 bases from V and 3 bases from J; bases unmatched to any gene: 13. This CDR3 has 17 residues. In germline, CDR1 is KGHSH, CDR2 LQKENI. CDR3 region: CASSANRGEFSNEKLFF. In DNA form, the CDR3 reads TGTGCCAGCTCGGCAAACAGGGGCGAATTTTCTAATGAAAAACTGTTTTTT.

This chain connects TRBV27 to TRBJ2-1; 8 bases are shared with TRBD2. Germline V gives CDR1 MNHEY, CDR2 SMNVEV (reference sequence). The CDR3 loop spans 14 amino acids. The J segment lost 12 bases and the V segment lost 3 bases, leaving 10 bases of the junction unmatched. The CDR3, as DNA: TGTGCCAGCAGTTTGCGGGGGGCCACCCTTGTGCAGTTCTTC. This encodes CASSLRGATLVQFF.

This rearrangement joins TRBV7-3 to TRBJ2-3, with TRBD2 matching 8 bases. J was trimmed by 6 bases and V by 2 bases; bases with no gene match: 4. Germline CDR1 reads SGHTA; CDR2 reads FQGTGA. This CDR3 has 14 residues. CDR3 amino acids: CASSLSGGADTQYF. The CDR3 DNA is TGTGCCAGCAGCTTATCCGGGGGGGCCGATACGCAGTATTTT. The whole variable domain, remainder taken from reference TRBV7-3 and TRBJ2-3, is GAGVSQTPSNKVTEKGKYVELRCDPISGHTALYWYRQSLGQGPEFLIYFQGTGAADDSGLPNDRFFAVRPEGSVSTLKIQRTERGDSAVYLCASSLSGGADTQYFGPGTRLTVL.

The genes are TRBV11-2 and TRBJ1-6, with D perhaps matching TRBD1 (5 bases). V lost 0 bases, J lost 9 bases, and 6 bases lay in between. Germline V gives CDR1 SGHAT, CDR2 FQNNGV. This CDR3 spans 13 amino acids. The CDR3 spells CASSLEGRSPLHF. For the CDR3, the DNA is TGTGCCAGCAGCTTAGAGGGGCGTTCACCCCTCCACTTT. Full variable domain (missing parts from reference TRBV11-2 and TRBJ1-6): EAGVAQSPRYKIIEKRQSVAFWCNPISGHATLYWYQQILGQGPKLLIQFQNNGVVDDSQLPKDRFSAERLKGVDSTLKIQPAKLEDSAVYLCASSLEGRSPLHFGNGTRLTVT.

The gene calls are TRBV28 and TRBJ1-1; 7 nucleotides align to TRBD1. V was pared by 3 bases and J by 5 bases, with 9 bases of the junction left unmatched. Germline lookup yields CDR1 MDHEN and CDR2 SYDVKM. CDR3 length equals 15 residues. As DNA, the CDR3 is TGTGCCAGCAGTTTGACAGGGTTTGTAAATACTGAAGCTTTCTTT. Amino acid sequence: CASSLTGFVNTEAFF.

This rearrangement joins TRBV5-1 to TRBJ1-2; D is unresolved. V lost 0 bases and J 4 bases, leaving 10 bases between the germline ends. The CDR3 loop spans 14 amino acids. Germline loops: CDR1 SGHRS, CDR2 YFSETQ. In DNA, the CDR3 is TGCGCCAGCAGCTTGGGCGTAGACTCCTATGGCTACACCTTC. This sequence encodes CASSLGVDSYGYTF.

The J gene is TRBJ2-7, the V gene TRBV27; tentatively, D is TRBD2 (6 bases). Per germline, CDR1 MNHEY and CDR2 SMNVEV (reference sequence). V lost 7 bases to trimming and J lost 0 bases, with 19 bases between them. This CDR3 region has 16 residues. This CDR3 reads CASTPTGAGSSYEQYF. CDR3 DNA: TGTGCCAGCACTCCAACCGGGGCCGGGAGCTCCTACGAGCAGTACTTC.

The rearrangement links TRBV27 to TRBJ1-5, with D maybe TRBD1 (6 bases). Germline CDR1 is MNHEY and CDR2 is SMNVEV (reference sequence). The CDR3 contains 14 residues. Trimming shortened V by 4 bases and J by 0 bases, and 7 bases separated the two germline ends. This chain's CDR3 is CASSSQGSNQPQHF. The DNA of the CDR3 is TGTGCCAGCAGTTCACAGGGTAGCAATCAGCCCCAGCATTTT.

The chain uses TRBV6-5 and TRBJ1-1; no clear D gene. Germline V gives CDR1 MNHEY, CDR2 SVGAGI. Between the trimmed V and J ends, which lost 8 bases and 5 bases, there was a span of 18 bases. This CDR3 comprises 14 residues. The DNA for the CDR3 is TGTGCCAGCGAATCGGCTGAGGGTTTTACTGAAGCTTTCTTT. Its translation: CASESAEGFTEAFF.

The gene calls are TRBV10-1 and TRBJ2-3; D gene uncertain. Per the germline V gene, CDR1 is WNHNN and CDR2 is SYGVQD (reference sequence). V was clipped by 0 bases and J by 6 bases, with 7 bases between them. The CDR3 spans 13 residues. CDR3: CASSESGLDTQYF. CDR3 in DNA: TGCGCCAGCAGTGAGTCGGGTTTGGATACGCAGTATTTT.

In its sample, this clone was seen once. In DNA, the CDR3 is TGTGCCAGCAGCCAAGAGGGTAAGCGCGGGATCGAAGAGACCCAGTACTTC. Translating it yields CASSQEGKRGIEETQYF. This chain uses TRBV4-2 with TRBJ2-5, with D tentatively TRBD2 (6 bases). This CDR3 has 17 amino acids. Trimming removed 0 bases at V and 3 bases at J, with 17 bases between. In germline, CDR1 is LGHNA, CDR2 YNFKEQ.

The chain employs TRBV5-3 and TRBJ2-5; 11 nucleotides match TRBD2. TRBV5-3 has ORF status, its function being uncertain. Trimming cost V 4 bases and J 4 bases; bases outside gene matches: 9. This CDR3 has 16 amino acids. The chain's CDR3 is CARSKATSGDLETQYF. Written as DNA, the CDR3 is TGTGCCAGAAGCAAGGCGACTAGCGGGGATTTAGAGACCCAGTACTTC.

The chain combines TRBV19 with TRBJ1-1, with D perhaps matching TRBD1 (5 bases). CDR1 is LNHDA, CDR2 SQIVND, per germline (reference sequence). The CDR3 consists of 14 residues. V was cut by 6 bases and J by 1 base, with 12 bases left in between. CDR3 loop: CASSPGLANTEAFF. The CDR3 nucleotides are TGTGCCAGTAGCCCGGGACTAGCGAACACTGAAGCTTTCTTT.

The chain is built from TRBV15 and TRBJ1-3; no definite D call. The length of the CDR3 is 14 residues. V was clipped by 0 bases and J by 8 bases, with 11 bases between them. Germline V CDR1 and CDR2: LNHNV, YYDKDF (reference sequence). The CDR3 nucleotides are TGTGCCACCAGCAGAGAGGAAGAGAGGGACACCATATATTTT. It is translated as CATSREEERDTIYF.

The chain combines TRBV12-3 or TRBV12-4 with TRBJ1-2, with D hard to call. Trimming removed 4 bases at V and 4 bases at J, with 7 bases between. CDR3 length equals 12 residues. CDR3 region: CASSWVSYGYTF. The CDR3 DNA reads TGTGCCAGCAGTTGGGTTTCCTATGGCTACACCTTC.

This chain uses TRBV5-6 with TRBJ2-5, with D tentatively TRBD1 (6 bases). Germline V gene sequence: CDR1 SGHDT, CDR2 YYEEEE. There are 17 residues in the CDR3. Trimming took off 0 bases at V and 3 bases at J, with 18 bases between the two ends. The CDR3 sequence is CASSLGPPGAGKETQYF. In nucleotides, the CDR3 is TGTGCCAGCAGCTTGGGACCTCCAGGGGCAGGGAAAGAGACCCAGTACTTC.

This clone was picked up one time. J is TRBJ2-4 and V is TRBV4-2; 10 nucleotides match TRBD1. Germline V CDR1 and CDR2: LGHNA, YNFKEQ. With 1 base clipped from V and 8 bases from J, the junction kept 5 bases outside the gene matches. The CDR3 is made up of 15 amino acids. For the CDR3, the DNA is TGTGCCAGCAGCCAAGTTGAAGGGACAGGGGACATTCAGTACTTC. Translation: CASSQVEGTGDIQYF.

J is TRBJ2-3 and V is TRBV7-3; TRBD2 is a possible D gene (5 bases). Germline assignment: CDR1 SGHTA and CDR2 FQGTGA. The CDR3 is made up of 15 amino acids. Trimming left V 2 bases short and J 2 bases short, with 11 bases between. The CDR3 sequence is CASSLRGGPTDTQYF. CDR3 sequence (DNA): TGTGCCAGCAGCTTACGGGGTGGCCCCACAGATACGCAGTATTTT.

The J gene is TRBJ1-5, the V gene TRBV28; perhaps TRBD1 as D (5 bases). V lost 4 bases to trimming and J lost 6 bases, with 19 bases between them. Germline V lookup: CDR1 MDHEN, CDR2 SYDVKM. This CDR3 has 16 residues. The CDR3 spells CASSYPGQLVTQPQHF. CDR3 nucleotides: TGTGCCAGCAGTTACCCCGGACAACTAGTCACTCAGCCCCAGCATTTT.

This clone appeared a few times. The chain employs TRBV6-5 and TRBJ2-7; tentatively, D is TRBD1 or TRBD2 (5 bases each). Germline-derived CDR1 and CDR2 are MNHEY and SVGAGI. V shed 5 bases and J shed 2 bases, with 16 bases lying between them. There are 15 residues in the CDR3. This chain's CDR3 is CASSPLGPPAYEQYF. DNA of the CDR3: TGTGCCAGCAGTCCCCTGGGACCGCCGGCCTACGAGCAGTACTTC.

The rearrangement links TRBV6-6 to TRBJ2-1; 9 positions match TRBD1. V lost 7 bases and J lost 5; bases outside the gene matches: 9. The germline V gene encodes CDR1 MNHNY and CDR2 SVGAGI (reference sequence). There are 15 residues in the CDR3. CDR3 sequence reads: CASIDTGGANNEQFF. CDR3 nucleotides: TGTGCCAGCATCGACACAGGGGGCGCGAACAATGAGCAGTTCTTC.

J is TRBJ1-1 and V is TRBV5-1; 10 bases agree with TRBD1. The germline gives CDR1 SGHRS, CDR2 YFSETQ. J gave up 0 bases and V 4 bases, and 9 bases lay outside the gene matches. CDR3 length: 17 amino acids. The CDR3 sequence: CASSRRGTGAMNTEAFF. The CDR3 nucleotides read TGCGCCAGCAGCCGGAGGGGGACAGGGGCCATGAACACTGAAGCTTTCTTT.

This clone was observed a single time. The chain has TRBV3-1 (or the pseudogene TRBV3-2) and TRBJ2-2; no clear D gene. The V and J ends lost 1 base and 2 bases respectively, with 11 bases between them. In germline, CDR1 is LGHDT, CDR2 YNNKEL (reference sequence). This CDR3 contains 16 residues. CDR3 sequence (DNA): TGTGCCAGCAGCCAAGTGTCCAGTCGCAACACCGGGGAGCTGTTTTTT. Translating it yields CASSQVSSRNTGELFF.